This TCR beta chain was identified in a study of T cells after yellow fever vaccination. Study-level background: The fractions with low cell numbers were processed using SMART-Seq v4 Ultra Low Input.

The study, taken as a whole, reports: A small share of clonotypes appeared in both CD4 and CD8 compartments. Peaking faster, on day 5 versus 15, the secondary response was nonetheless weaker.

V dropped 2 bases and J dropped 2 bases, with 9 bases sitting between them. This CDR3 spans 14 amino acids. Germline CDR1 is SGHTA and CDR2 is FQGNSA. This clonotype was observed a few times. Its specificity is not known. For TCR, cDNA came from 5'RACE template switching, which added a universal primer site and UMIs. TCRdb recomputed calls from the 5' RACE reads with MiXCR, one row per CDR3 protein. This table holds hundreds of thousands of distinct CDR3 sequences, about a fifth found once. The source of this sequence is a man aged 30 to 45 who received the YFV17D yellow fever vaccine. The chain combines TRBV7-2 with TRBJ2-5; maybe TRBD2 (5 bases). The sequences come from PBMCs, collected 15 days after the yellow fever booster vaccination. The CDR3 loop reads CASSLTRVQETQYF. CDR3 coding DNA: TGTGCCAGCAGCTTAACGCGGGTACAAGAGACCCAGTACTTC.